One sample yielded the 24 T cell receptor beta chains listed below, sequenced in a study of glioma-infiltrating T cells. TCR alpha and beta CDR3 regions were amplified from RNA using iRepertoire nested multiplex PCR. TCRdb redid the calling of the multiplex PCR reads with MiXCR, one entry per CDR3 protein. The repertoire holds tens of thousands of distinct CDR3 sequences, around 37% seen once, with around two fifths in the top ten. The sample was glioma tissue, nonneoplastic brain tissue, or PBMCs (not recorded which). The receptor source for this set is a human donor with low-grade glioma or glioblastoma, undergoing nonglioma brain surgery, or in good health (not recorded which).

As for this clonotype: This may be a read error, as it is one base from a much larger clone. The chain recombines TRBV5-4 with TRBJ2-5; 16 bases agree with TRBD2. Germline CDR1 is SGHNT and CDR2 is YYREEE (reference sequence). This CDR3 is built from 18 residues. CDR3 sequence reads: CASSPGGLAGGIQETHYF. The CDR3 coding sequence is TGTGCCAGCAGCCCGGGGGGACTAGCGGGGGGGATCCAAGAGACCCATTACTTC. The whole variable domain, filled in from reference TRBV5-4 and TRBJ2-5, reads ETGVTQSPTHLIKTRGQQVTLRCSSQSGHNTVSWYQQALGQGPQFIFQYYREEENGRGNFPPRFSGLQFPNYSSELNVNALELDDSALYLCASSPGGLAGGIQETHYFGPGTRLLVL.

This clonotype was seen ten or more times. This rearrangement joins TRBV20-1 to TRBJ1-5; D unclear. The CDR3 spans 15 residues. The ends were cut back, 3 bases at V and 0 bases at J, with 12 bases in the middle. Germline V gene lookup returns CDR1 DFQATT and CDR2 SNEGSKA (reference sequence). CDR3 loop: CSARLSGNSNQPQHF. DNA for the CDR3: TGCAGTGCTAGGCTGTCGGGAAATAGCAATCAGCCCCAGCATTTT.

This clonotype was counted many times. This chain connects TRBV6-4 to TRBJ2-1, with TRBD2 matching over 8 bases. CDR3 length: 15 residues. After removal of 7 bases from V and 7 bases from J, the junction contained 12 bases not matched to a gene. Germline V gene data show CDR1 as MRHNA and CDR2 as SNTAGT. CDR3 loop: CASIGTGGDNNEQFF. The CDR3 coding sequence is TGTGCCAGCATAGGGACGGGAGGGGATAATAATGAGCAGTTCTTC.

This clonotype was found many times. The chain employs TRBV29-1 and TRBJ1-1; 7 bases are a match to TRBD1. The germline V gene has CDR1 SQVTM and CDR2 ANQGSEA. Unmatched junction bases numbered 16, after V lost 8 bases and J lost 7 bases. CDR3 length equals 14 residues. The CDR3 is CSSTIGGQGGEAFF. The DNA of the CDR3 is TGCAGCTCCACAATAGGGGGCCAGGGAGGTGAAGCTTTCTTT.

This clonotype was found many times. This rearrangement joins TRBV19 to TRBJ1-5; 7 nucleotides match TRBD1. Trimming at V came to 7 bases and at J to 7 bases, leaving 10 bases not matched to a gene. The CDR3 extends over 14 amino acids. The germline V gene encodes CDR1 LNHDA and CDR2 SQIVND (reference sequence). The CDR3, as DNA: TGTGCCAGTACTTTCGTGCAGGGGGAACAGCCCCAGCATTTT. Encoded protein: CASTFVQGEQPQHF.

This clonotype was observed many times. This CDR3 is CASSRRGGGAETQYF. The CDR3 nucleotides are TGTGCCAGCAGCCGCCGGGGCGGGGGGGCAGAGACCCAGTACTTC. This chain links TRBV7-2 with TRBJ2-5, with 9 positions matching TRBD2. This CDR3 is built from 15 residues. The germline V gene encodes CDR1 SGHTA and CDR2 FQGNSA. V was pared by 5 bases and J by 4 bases, with 8 bases of the junction left unmatched.

As for this clonotype: One base away lies a much larger clone, so this may be a sequencing read error. The J gene is TRBJ2-5, the V gene TRBV24-1, with D perhaps TRBD1 or TRBD2 (5 bases each). This CDR3 comprises 20 residues. Trimming shortened V by 5 bases and J by 5 bases, and 32 bases separated the two germline ends. CDR1 is KGHDR, CDR2 SFDVKD, per germline. CDR3 DNA sequence: TGTGCCACCAGTGGCCGAGGCGGGCCGGACACCCCGGTTCTTCGGGAGACCCAGTACTTC. It is translated as CATSGRGGPDTPVLRETQYF.

This clonotype was recorded many times. The CDR3 sequence: CASSLLSTGANVLTF. The DNA of the CDR3 is TGTGCCAGCAGTTTATTATCGACGGGGGCCAACGTCCTGACTTTC. The gene calls are TRBV28 and TRBJ2-6; D remains unclear. Germline CDR1 MDHEN, CDR2 SYDVKM. This CDR3 has 15 residues. V lost 1 base and J 4 bases, leaving 8 bases between the germline ends.

This chain uses TRBV20-1 with TRBJ2-1; possible D gene TRBD2, 5 bases. With 5 bases removed from V and 13 bases from J, the gap between germline ends came to 18 bases. CDR1 DFQATT and CDR2 SNEGSKA come from the germline V gene (reference sequence). The CDR3 is 12 residues long. CDR3: CSALDFLSDQFF. Written as DNA, the CDR3 is TGCAGTGCTCTTGATTTCCTTAGCGATCAGTTCTTC.

This rearrangement joins TRBV6-1 to TRBJ1-2, with 10 positions matching TRBD1. The CDR3 loop spans 14 amino acids. J gave up 3 bases and V 5 bases, and 3 bases lay outside the gene matches. Germline CDR1 reads MNHNS; CDR2 reads SASEGT. CDR3 loop: CASSTGTGDYGYTF. CDR3 coding DNA: TGTGCCAGCAGTACCGGGACAGGGGACTATGGCTACACCTTC.

V is TRBV5-6 and J is TRBJ2-5, with 7 bases identical to TRBD1. The germline CDR1 and CDR2 sequences are SGHDT and YYEEEE. V shed 3 bases and J 0 bases; nucleotides not matched to a gene: 8. The CDR3 contains 16 residues. CDR3: CASSSLGTVDQETQYF. CDR3 coding DNA: TGTGCCAGCAGCTCACTCGGGACAGTCGACCAAGAGACCCAGTACTTC.

In regard to this clonotype: Possible read error: a much larger clone is one base away. This chain joins TRBV7-9 and TRBJ2-1, with 9 positions matching TRBD1. CDR3 size: 16 residues. V shed 5 bases and J 10 bases; nucleotides not matched to a gene: 15. Germline loops: CDR1 SEHNR, CDR2 FQNEAQ (reference sequence). CDR3 DNA: TGTGCCAGCAGCCACCCTCAGGGACAGGGCTCCTACGAGCAGTTCTTC. Translating gives CASSHPQGQGSYEQFF.

V gene TRBV28 combines with J gene TRBJ2-7, with TRBD1 matching 12 bases. The CDR3 totals 15 residues. J lost 7 bases, V lost 6 bases, and 10 bases had no gene match. CDR1 and CDR2 (germline): MDHEN, SYDVKM. CDR3 sequence reads: CASSRPGQGAWEQYF. The CDR3 DNA is TGTGCCAGCAGCCGACCGGGACAGGGGGCTTGGGAGCAGTACTTC.

This clonotype was observed many times. This sequence joins TRBV4-1 and TRBJ1-5; D is undetermined. Germline assignment: CDR1 MGHRA and CDR2 YSYEKL. Trimming pared 4 bases from V and 7 bases from J, leaving 11 bases between. The CDR3 totals 13 residues. DNA for the CDR3: TGCGCCAGCAGCCCCCCGGGAGGACAGCCCCAGCATTTT. This sequence encodes CASSPPGGQPQHF.

Note on this clonotype: A much bigger clone sits one base away, suggesting this may be a read error. The V and J genes are TRBV29-1 and TRBJ1-1, with D possibly matching TRBD1 (6 bases). V was trimmed by 7 bases and J by 2 bases, leaving 23 bases between them. CDR3 length: 16 residues. Germline-derived CDR1 and CDR2 are SQVTM and ANQGSEA. DNA for the CDR3: TGCAGCGCAAAATTCCGGGACATGGGCCTAAACACTGAAGCTTTCTTT. This encodes CSAKFRDMGLNTEAFF.

This clonotype has only a few counts. The chain uses TRBV11-2 and TRBJ2-3, with D uncertain. V was trimmed by 5 bases and J by 6 bases, leaving 18 bases between them. The CDR3 extends over 15 amino acids. From germline, CDR1 is SGHAT and CDR2 FQNNGV. DNA for the CDR3: TGTGCCAGCAGCCTCCTGCGCCCCAGTGGGGATACGCAGTATTTT. Amino acids: CASSLLRPSGDTQYF.

Ten or more counts support this clonotype. The chain has TRBV19 and TRBJ1-5; D possibly corresponds to TRBD1 (5 bases). The CDR3 totals 14 residues. V shed 6 bases and J shed 3 bases, with 12 bases lying between them. The germline CDR1 and CDR2 sequences are LNHDA and SQIVND (reference sequence). Written as DNA, the CDR3 is TGTGCCAGTAGCGGGGGACTCGTCAATCAGCCCCAGCATTTT. Amino acid sequence: CASSGGLVNQPQHF.

This clonotype was counted ten times or more. The rearrangement links TRBV7-2 to TRBJ2-7, with 14 bases matching TRBD2. The CDR3 length is 17 residues. V lost 5 bases and J lost 2; bases outside the gene matches: 8. Germline V gene lookup returns CDR1 SGHTA and CDR2 FQGNSA. The CDR3 bases are TGTGCCAGCAGCGGACGGACTAGCGGGGGGCTAACCTACGAGCAGTACTTC. Residues: CASSGRTSGGLTYEQYF. Filled out from reference TRBV7-2 and TRBJ2-7, the complete variable domain reads GAGVSQSPSNKVTEKGKDVELRCDPISGHTALYWYRQSLGQGLEFLIYFQGNSAPDKSGLPSDRFSAERTGGSVSTLTIQRTQQEDSAVYLCASSGRTSGGLTYEQYFGPGTRLTVT.

This clonotype was recorded at least ten times. This chain uses TRBV29-1 with TRBJ2-5, with a weak D call TRBD1 (6 bases). This CDR3 spans 13 amino acids. Germline CDR1 SQVTM, CDR2 ANQGSEA. V was clipped by 4 bases and J by 5 bases, with 14 bases between them. The CDR3 bases are TGCAGCGTTGCCACAGGGATTGGGGAGACCCAGTACTTC. Residues: CSVATGIGETQYF.

This clonotype was picked up many times. The chain combines TRBV7-2 with TRBJ1-6, with D unclear. The CDR3 is made up of 14 amino acids. V was trimmed by 5 bases and J by 7 bases, leaving 12 bases between them. Germline V lookup: CDR1 SGHTA, CDR2 FQGNSA. CDR3 coding DNA: TGTGCCAGCAGCCAAGGCGCATCCAATTCACCCCTCCACTTT. This encodes CASSQGASNSPLHF.

With respect to this clonotype: A clone one base away is much larger, so this may be a read error. The J gene is TRBJ2-1, the V gene TRBV5-4; D perhaps matches TRBD1 (5 bases). This CDR3 spans 14 amino acids. Per the germline V gene, CDR1 is SGHNT and CDR2 is YYREEE (reference sequence). Trimming removed 3 bases from V and 13 bases from J, with 20 bases in between. In DNA, the CDR3 is TGTGCCAGCAGCTCCCCGCGCGGACAAGAGACCCAGTTCTTC. The encoded protein is CASSSPRGQETQFF. Supplemented by reference TRBV5-4 and TRBJ2-1, the full variable domain reads ETGVTQSPTHLIKTRGQQVTLRCSSQSGHNTVSWYQQALGQGPQFIFQYYREEENGRGNFPPRFSGLQFPNYSSELNVNALELDDSALYLCASSSPRGQETQFFGPGTRLTVL.

The chain is built from TRBV6-1 and TRBJ1-4, with TRBD1 identical over 11 bases. Germline CDR1 is MNHNS and CDR2 is SASEGT. V trimming: 6 bases; J trimming: 4 bases; junction bases outside the gene matches: 7. This CDR3 spans 16 amino acids. The CDR3 here is CASRAGQGAGNEKLFF. The CDR3 DNA reads as TGTGCCAGCAGGGCAGGACAGGGGGCGGGTAATGAAAAACTGTTTTTT.

Notes on this clonotype: Compared with germline, one end of the junction differs, possibly owing to a read error. This rearrangement joins TRBV4-1 to TRBJ1-3; D gene uncertain. The CDR3 is 15 residues long. Germline assignment: CDR1 MGHRA and CDR2 YSYEKL. CDR3: CASSQAPYSGNTINF. The CDR3, as DNA: TGCGCCAGCAGCCAAGCCCCTTACTCTGGAAACACGATAAATTTT.

This chain uses TRBV13 with TRBJ2-7; D tentatively reads TRBD1 or TRBD2 (6 bases each). Trimming cost V 1 base and J 0 bases, with 16 bases left between them. The V gene's germline CDR1 is PRHDT and CDR2 FYEKMQ (reference sequence). The CDR3 covers 17 residues. CDR3 DNA: TGTGCCAGCAGCTTAGCGGGGGCGCAGGTGAGCTCCTACGAGCAGTACTTC. This translates into CASSLAGAQVSSYEQYF.